The 27 T cell receptor beta chains in this list originate from one sample, sequenced in a study of beta chain features in type 1 diabetes. The isolated RNA, all of it, was reverse transcribed, so expressed TCRB transcripts were what got sequenced. Libraries were prepared by immunoSEQ multiplex PCR; TCRdb keeps only in-frame clonotypes and omits some of them. Altogether about 370,000 clones are present, over 13% being singletons, with the ten largest covering 0.019%. The sample consisted of naive CD4+ T cells from blood. All receptors derive from a woman aged 18-29 years in good health.

The rearrangement uses TRBV28 and TRBJ2-7; 7 bases line up with TRBD1. V lost 2 bases and J lost 3; bases outside the gene matches: 4. Germline CDR1 is MDHEN and CDR2 is SYDVKM. The CDR3 loop spans 14 amino acids. CDR3 nucleotide sequence: TGTGCCAGCAGTTTACAGGGGGTAGGCTACGAGCAGTACTTC. Protein product: CASSLQGVGYEQYF.

In the case of this clone: This CDR3 is also generated by other DNA sequences in the sample. The V gene is TRBV30, the J gene TRBJ2-5; no definite D call. Trimming removed 0 bases at V and 5 bases at J, with 7 bases between. The CDR3 has 12 amino acids. The V gene's germline CDR1 is GTSNPN and CDR2 SVGIG (reference sequence). CDR3 bases: TGTGCCTGGAGTGTACGAGTGGAGACCCAGTACTTC. Protein sequence: CAWSVRVETQYF.

This chain links TRBV15 with TRBJ2-3; D may be TRBD2 (6 bases). V was clipped by 0 bases and J by 0 bases, with 16 bases between them. CDR1 and CDR2 from the germline V gene are LNHNV and YYDKDF (reference sequence). The CDR3 is 18 residues long. The CDR3 DNA sequence: TGTGCCACCAGCAGAGATCTCTATAGCGGTCCTAGCACAGATACGCAGTATTTT. Protein: CATSRDLYSGPSTDTQYF.

This clone was observed a handful of times. The rearrangement links TRBV20-1 to TRBJ2-7; D gene ambiguous. The length of the CDR3 is 11 residues. Germline V gene lookup returns CDR1 DFQATT and CDR2 SNEGSKA (reference sequence). Trimming took 2 bases from V and 3 from J, leaving 5 bases between them. Here the CDR3 reads CSARQYYEQYF. The CDR3 region has the DNA TGCAGTGCTAGACAGTACTACGAGCAGTACTTC.

This clone was observed a few times. The chain is built from TRBV28 and TRBJ1-5; 8 bases line up with TRBD1. V shed 5 bases, J shed 9 bases, and the junction held 9 bases outside the gene matches. Germline V gene sequence: CDR1 MDHEN, CDR2 SYDVKM. This CDR3 comprises 14 residues. CDR3 DNA sequence: TGTGCCAGCAGTGTGGGACAGGCTGTGCGGCCCCAGCATTTT. This codes for CASSVGQAVRPQHF.

The chain recombines TRBV28 with TRBJ1-4, with D perhaps matching TRBD1 (6 bases). The CDR3 runs to 15 residues. Per germline, CDR1 MDHEN and CDR2 SYDVKM. Deletions cut 3 bases from V and 4 bases from J, with 12 bases between. CDR3 in DNA: TGTGCCAGCAGTTTTTACGGCAGGGGTAATGAAAAACTGTTTTTT. It yields the protein CASSFYGRGNEKLFF.

In this sample, this clone turned up a few times. The chain joins TRBV5-4 to TRBJ2-6, with 14 positions matching TRBD2. J gave up 5 bases and V 4 bases, and 8 bases lay outside the gene matches. Looked up from germline, CDR1 is SGHNT and CDR2 is YYREEE (reference sequence). CDR3 length: 18 amino acids. The CDR3, as DNA: TGTGCCAGCAGCCTCGGACTAGCGGGAGGCTCAAGGGCCAACGTCCTGACTTTC. Its translation is CASSLGLAGGSRANVLTF.

Here the CDR3 reads CAWSSGRAGNEQFF. The CDR3 region has the DNA TGTGCCTGGTCTAGCGGGAGGGCCGGGAATGAGCAGTTCTTC. The chain carries TRBV30 and TRBJ2-1; 12 bases map to TRBD2. Trimming cost V 5 bases and J 7 bases; bases outside gene matches: 6. The germline V gene encodes CDR1 GTSNPN and CDR2 SVGIG (reference sequence). This CDR3 has 14 residues.

This clone was seen more than once but under ten times. The genes are TRBV6-5 and TRBJ2-3, with 7 nucleotides matching TRBD2. J lost 2 bases, V lost 2 bases, and 4 bases had no gene match. This CDR3 contains 15 residues. Germline V gene lookup returns CDR1 MNHEY and CDR2 SVGAGI. In DNA, the CDR3 is TGTGCCAGCAGTTACAGAGCGGGAAACACAGATACGCAGTATTTT. It is translated as CASSYRAGNTDTQYF.

The chain carries TRBV30 and TRBJ2-7; no definite D call. The CDR3 covers 12 residues. The germline gives CDR1 GTSNPN, CDR2 SVGIG (reference sequence). The V gene lost 2 bases and the J gene lost 3 bases, with 8 bases spanning the gap. The CDR3 coding sequence is TGTGCCTGGAGTTGGCAGAACTACGAGCAGTACTTC. Translation gives CAWSWQNYEQYF.

V gene TRBV29-1 combines with J gene TRBJ2-7; D may be TRBD2 (5 bases). CDR1 and CDR2 (germline): SQVTM, ANQGSEA. CDR3 length: 14 residues. Trimming left V 3 bases short and J 2 bases short, with 14 bases between. The CDR3 loop reads CSVDRGRGTYEQYF. CDR3 DNA sequence: TGCAGCGTTGATCGGGGTCGGGGAACCTACGAGCAGTACTTC.

J is TRBJ1-5 and V is TRBV28; 9 nucleotides match TRBD1. The junction had 9 bases not matched to a gene; V was cut back by 5 bases and J by 4 bases. The CDR3 consists of 16 residues. Germline loops: CDR1 MDHEN, CDR2 SYDVKM. The CDR3 loop is CASSGPGQGFNQPQHF. CDR3 nucleotide sequence: TGTGCCAGCAGTGGACCGGGACAGGGATTTAATCAGCCCCAGCATTTT.

This clone occurred a few times. The chain combines TRBV28 with TRBJ2-3, with a possible D match to TRBD2 (7 bases). V was trimmed by 6 bases and J by 1 base, leaving 17 bases between them. Germline loops: CDR1 MDHEN, CDR2 SYDVKM. The CDR3 covers 16 residues. CDR3 nucleotide sequence: TGTGCCAGCAGCTCCCCCCGGGGGGCCGGCACAGATACGCAGTATTTT. It is translated as CASSSPRGAGTDTQYF.

This clone was counted between two and nine times. V gene TRBV5-4 combines with J gene TRBJ2-3, with no clear D. Germline-derived CDR1 and CDR2 are SGHNT and YYREEE (reference sequence). With 0 bases removed from V and 5 bases from J, the gap between germline ends came to 7 bases. The length of the CDR3 is 13 residues. The CDR3 protein is CASSLAMRDTQYF. In nucleotides, the CDR3 is TGTGCCAGCAGCTTGGCGATGAGAGATACGCAGTATTTT.

In this sample, this clone turned up once. This chain links TRBV28 with TRBJ2-7, with D unclear. CDR1 and CDR2 (germline): MDHEN, SYDVKM. The CDR3 runs 14 residues. V was trimmed by 6 bases and J by 1 base, leaving 13 bases between them. The CDR3 region has the DNA TGTGCCAGCAGAGGTGGAGCCGGTTCCTACGAGCAGTACTTC. Protein product: CASRGGAGSYEQYF.

The V call is TRBV18, the J call TRBJ2-5; 7 bases fit TRBD1. Germline CDR1 is KGHSH and CDR2 is LQKENI. The CDR3 runs 14 residues. Losses at the gene ends were 3 bases for V and 1 base for J; bases not matched to a gene: 2. CDR3 bases: TGTGCCAGCTCACCCGGGGACAGCCAAGAGACCCAGTACTTC. Its translation: CASSPGDSQETQYF. Drawing the rest from reference TRBV18 and TRBJ2-5, the complete variable domain is NAGVMQNPRHLVRRRGQEARLRCSPMKGHSHVYWYRQLPEEGLKFMVYLQKENIIDESGMPKERFSAEFPKEGPSILRIQQVVRGDSAAYFCASSPGDSQETQYFGPGTRLLVL.

The CDR3 region has the DNA TGCGCCAGCAGTCAACGGGTGGACAGGGAATTGAGGTACTTC. Translation gives CASSQRVDRELRYF. This sequence joins TRBV23-1 and TRBJ2-7; TRBD1 agrees at 8 bases. TRBV23-1 is identified as an open reading frame with a role that is uncertain. Trimming removed 2 bases from V and 12 bases from J; junction bases left unmatched: 12. The CDR3 consists of 14 residues.

This clone was detected only a few times. CDR3 in amino acids: CASSPINMNTEAFF. The CDR3 DNA follows: TGTGCCAGCTCACCCATCAACATGAACACTGAAGCTTTCTTT. The chain recombines TRBV18 with TRBJ1-1; D not resolved. The CDR3 runs to 14 residues. Germline CDR1 and CDR2: KGHSH and LQKENI. Between the trimmed V and J ends, which lost 3 bases and 0 bases, there was a span of 8 bases.

This clone was observed a few times. The chain recombines TRBV18 with TRBJ2-7; 8 bases match TRBD2. Per the germline V gene, CDR1 is KGHSH and CDR2 is LQKENI. The CDR3 extends over 15 amino acids. V lost 3 bases, J lost 5 bases, and 9 bases stayed unmatched. CDR3 loop: CASSPGLENFDEQYF. The CDR3 nucleotides read TGTGCCAGCTCACCGGGACTAGAAAATTTCGACGAGCAGTACTTC.

The CDR3 DNA reads TGTGCCAGCAGTGGGGGAGTGGGCTCTGGGGCCAACGTCCTGACTTTC. Its translation is CASSGGVGSGANVLTF. The chain is built from TRBV25-1 and TRBJ2-6; possibly TRBD2 for D (5 bases). The germline CDR1 and CDR2 sequences are MGHDK and SYGVNS. Trimming cost V 4 bases and J 0 bases, with 10 bases left between them. The CDR3 contains 16 residues.

This clone was seen more than once but under ten times. The genes are TRBV6-5 and TRBJ2-1, with 9 bases that match TRBD2. J was trimmed by 8 bases and V by 0 bases; bases with no gene match: 8. Per the germline V gene, CDR1 is MNHEY and CDR2 is SVGAGI. The CDR3 runs to 16 residues. CDR3 coding DNA: TGTGCCAGCAGTTACTCCCCCGCGGCGGGAGGGGATGAGCAGTTCTTC. Translated: CASSYSPAAGGDEQFF.

The gene calls are TRBV6-5 and TRBJ1-2; 8 bases line up with TRBD1. The CDR3 contains 16 residues. CDR1 is MNHEY and CDR2 is SVGAGI in the germline V gene. V lost 3 bases and J lost 2; bases outside the gene matches: 8. Written as DNA, the CDR3 is TGTGCCAGCAGTTATGGACAGGGAGGACAAAACTATGGCTACACCTTC. This translates into CASSYGQGGQNYGYTF.

This chain uses TRBV9 with TRBJ2-7, with D possibly TRBD1 on 7 matching bases. Germline values: CDR1 SGDLS, CDR2 YYNGEE. There are 15 residues in the CDR3. V lost 0 bases and J lost 2, with 12 bases in between. CDR3: CASSVGGDRTYEQYF. As DNA, the CDR3 is TGTGCCAGCAGCGTAGGGGGGGACAGAACCTACGAGCAGTACTTC. The whole variable domain, filled in from reference TRBV9 and TRBJ2-7, reads DSGVTQTPKHLITATGQRVTLRCSPRSGDLSVYWYQQSLDQGLQFLIQYYNGEERAKGNILERFSAQQFPDLHSELNLSSLELGDSALYFCASSVGGDRTYEQYFGPGTRLTVT.

The chain combines TRBV14 with TRBJ2-7; TRBD1 agrees at 8 bases. There are 15 residues in the CDR3. Germline lookup yields CDR1 SGHDN and CDR2 FVKESK. The ends lost 3 bases at V and 0 bases at J; junction bases unmatched: 4. CDR3 coding DNA: TGTGCCAGCAGCCAGCGACAGGGGTACTCCTACGAGCAGTACTTC. Translated, it gives CASSQRQGYSYEQYF.

A few counts support this clone. Additional DNA sequences in this sample encode the identical CDR3. V is TRBV30 and J is TRBJ2-7; no firm D call. Deletions cut 0 bases from V and 4 bases from J, with 4 bases between. This CDR3 is built from 11 residues. CDR1 and CDR2 from the germline V gene are GTSNPN and SVGIG (reference sequence). CDR3 amino acids: CAWSVLYEQYF. As DNA, the CDR3 is TGTGCCTGGAGTGTCCTATACGAGCAGTACTTC.

V is TRBV28 and J is TRBJ2-5; D may be TRBD1 (6 bases). Germline CDR1 and CDR2: MDHEN and SYDVKM. The CDR3 spans 14 residues. Deletions cut 6 bases from V and 1 base from J, with 12 bases between. The CDR3 DNA reads TGTGCCAGCAGCAACGGACAGATCCAAGAGACCCAGTACTTC. This encodes CASSNGQIQETQYF.

The chain uses TRBV30 and TRBJ2-7, with 9 positions matching TRBD2. CDR1 GTSNPN and CDR2 SVGIG come from the germline V gene (reference sequence). J gave up 3 bases and V 2 bases, and 17 bases lay outside the gene matches. The CDR3 is 18 amino acids. The CDR3 region has the DNA TGTGCCTGGAGTTCCACCGGTAGCGGGAGATCCCGGTACTACGAGCAGTACTTC. Translating gives CAWSSTGSGRSRYYEQYF.